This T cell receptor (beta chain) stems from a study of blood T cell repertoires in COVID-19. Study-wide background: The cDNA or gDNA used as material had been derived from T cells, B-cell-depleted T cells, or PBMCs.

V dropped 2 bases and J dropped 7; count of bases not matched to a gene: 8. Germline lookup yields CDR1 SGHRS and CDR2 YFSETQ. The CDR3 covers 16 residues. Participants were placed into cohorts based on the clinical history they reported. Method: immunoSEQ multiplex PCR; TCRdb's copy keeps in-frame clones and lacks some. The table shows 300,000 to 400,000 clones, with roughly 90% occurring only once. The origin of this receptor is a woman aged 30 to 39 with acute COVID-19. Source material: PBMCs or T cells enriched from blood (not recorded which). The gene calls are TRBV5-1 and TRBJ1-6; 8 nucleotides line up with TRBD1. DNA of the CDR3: TGCGCCAGCAGCTTTTACAGGGGGGCCGAGAATTCACCCCTCCACTTT. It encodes CASSFYRGAENSPLHF.